The 17 T cell receptor beta chains below come from one sample, sequenced in a study of T cell repertoires in cytomegalovirus infection. MiXCR, applied by TCRdb to the reads, yields one record per CDR3 protein. This table holds approximately 730,000 distinct CDR3 sequences, roughly 28% found once. These receptors' targets are unknown. The sequenced sample was cultured CD8+ T cells from PBMCs, obtained from culture after CMV antigen stimulation. The receptor set was obtained from a human donor in good health (CMV status not recorded). Some clones in this sample may be carry-over from other donors' samples.

The chain links TRBV20-1 to TRBJ2-2; D uncertain. CDR1 DFQATT and CDR2 SNEGSKA come from the germline V gene (reference sequence). Trimming stripped 8 bases from V and 0 bases from J, with 10 bases between. This CDR3 has 13 residues. The CDR3: CSPRRPNTGELFF. In nucleotides, the CDR3 is TGCAGTCCAAGACGGCCGAACACCGGGGAGCTGTTTTTT.

This clonotype has a count of ten or more. The J gene is TRBJ2-3, the V gene TRBV7-2; unclear D gene. The germline CDR1 and CDR2 sequences are SGHTA and FQGNSA. V dropped 1 base and J dropped 0 bases, with 8 bases sitting between them. This CDR3 contains 15 residues. CDR3 protein: CASSLVGSSTDTQYF. Here the CDR3 DNA reads TGTGCCAGCAGCTTAGTGGGCTCTAGCACAGATACGCAGTATTTT.

Many counts were recorded for this clonotype. This rearrangement joins TRBV12-3 or TRBV12-4 to TRBJ1-5, with D maybe TRBD1 (6 bases). Trimming stripped 2 bases from V and 6 bases from J, with 11 bases between. The CDR3 length is 14 residues. CDR3 residues: CASSLQQGSQPQHF. In DNA, the CDR3 is TGTGCCAGCAGTTTACAACAGGGTAGTCAGCCCCAGCATTTT.

V usage is TRBV5-6 and J usage is TRBJ2-7; no firm D call. This CDR3 spans 13 amino acids. Germline CDR1 reads SGHDT; CDR2 reads YYEEEE. In DNA form, the CDR3 reads TGTGCCAGCAGCTTGGGGGTCTCCCACGAGCAGTACGTC. It yields the protein CASSLGVSHEQYV.

This clonotype was detected many times. This rearrangement joins TRBV7-2 to TRBJ2-4; TRBD1 matches at 11 bases. Per germline, CDR1 SGHTA and CDR2 FQGNSA. The CDR3 covers 15 residues. With 4 bases clipped from V and 5 bases from J, the junction kept 4 bases outside the gene matches. In DNA form, the CDR3 reads TGTGCCAGCAGCTCGGACAGGGGGCGCGAAAACATTCAGTACTTC. This sequence encodes CASSSDRGRENIQYF. The variable domain in full, with the rest retrieved from reference TRBV7-2 and TRBJ2-4, is GAGVSQSPSNKVTEKGKDVELRCDPISGHTALYWYRQSLGQGLEFLIYFQGNSAPDKSGLPSDRFSAERTGGSVSTLTIQRTQQEDSAVYLCASSSDRGRENIQYFGAGTRLSVL.

This chain connects TRBV12-5 to TRBJ1-1, with D unclear. CDR1 is LGHNT, CDR2 FRNRAP, per germline. This CDR3 contains 14 residues. V was shortened by 4 bases and J by 0 bases, with 9 bases between the two germline ends. The CDR3 DNA is TGTGCTAGTGGTTCCGGGGTAATGAACACTGAAGCTTTCTTT. It yields the protein CASGSGVMNTEAFF.

This clonotype was seen repeatedly, ten times or more. This chain links TRBV7-2 with TRBJ2-7; 11 nucleotides match TRBD1. This CDR3 contains 15 residues. Losses at the gene ends were 3 bases for V and 3 bases for J; bases not matched to a gene: 4. Germline V gene sequence: CDR1 SGHTA, CDR2 FQGNSA. The CDR3 DNA follows: TGTGCCAGCAGCTTGGGACAGGGGGGATTCTACGAGCAGTACGTC. It codes for CASSLGQGGFYEQYV.

The chain links TRBV11-2 to TRBJ1-6; D ambiguous. The V and J ends lost 3 bases and 4 bases respectively, with 7 bases between them. This CDR3 has 14 residues. Germline V gene sequence: CDR1 SGHAT, CDR2 FQNNGV. CDR3 region: CASSFVLYNSPLHF. In DNA, the CDR3 is TGTGCCAGCAGCTTTGTACTTTATAATTCACCCCTCCACTTT.

The genes are TRBV2 and TRBJ1-4; D is ambiguous. V was clipped by 2 bases and J by 0 bases, with 7 bases between them. CDR3 size: 15 residues. The germline V gene has CDR1 SNHLY and CDR2 FYNNEI. The CDR3 region is CASSELPATNEKLFF. CDR3 bases: TGTGCCAGCAGTGAACTCCCTGCAACTAATGAAAAACTGTTTTTT.

The chain carries TRBV5-6 and TRBJ1-1, with D uncertain. Trimming removed 2 bases from V and 10 bases from J, with 12 bases in between. This CDR3 is built from 12 residues. Germline CDR1 is SGHDT and CDR2 is YYEEEE. The CDR3 bases are TGTGCCAGCAGCTTATGGGGTCGGCGAGCTTTCTTT. Protein product: CASSLWGRRAFF.

Ten or more counts support this clonotype. The CDR3 loop is CASSRAGTENYGYTF. The DNA of the CDR3 is TGCGCCAGCAGCCGTGCCGGGACCGAGAACTATGGCTACACCTTC. The chain recombines TRBV4-3 with TRBJ1-2; a weak D match, TRBD1 (5 bases). CDR1 and CDR2 from the germline V gene are LGHNA and YSLEER. The CDR3 covers 15 residues. V was trimmed by 4 bases and J by 2 bases, leaving 14 bases between them.

The sample holds a few counts of this clonotype. The chain uses TRBV3-1 and TRBJ1-2; possible D gene TRBD1, 5 bases. CDR3 length: 15 residues. The V end lost 0 bases, the J end lost 4 bases, and 12 bases lay between the germline ends. Germline assignment: CDR1 LGHDT and CDR2 YNNKEL (reference sequence). The CDR3 sequence is CASSQELGLSYGYTF. Written as DNA, the CDR3 is TGTGCCAGCAGCCAAGAGTTGGGACTGTCCTATGGCTACACCTTC.

The gene calls are TRBV19 and TRBJ1-5; 10 positions match TRBD1. The CDR3 is 16 amino acids. CDR1 and CDR2 from the germline V gene are LNHDA and SQIVND (reference sequence). V was pared by 7 bases and J by 1 base, with 7 bases of the junction left unmatched. In nucleotides, the CDR3 is TGTGCCAGTACTATGACAGGGGGCGTGAGCAATCAGCCCCAGCATTTT. This sequence encodes CASTMTGGVSNQPQHF.

There are many counts of this clonotype. V is TRBV7-2 and J is TRBJ2-1; 8 nucleotides align to TRBD2. The V gene's germline CDR1 is SGHTA and CDR2 FQGNSA. V shed 1 base and J 2 bases; nucleotides not matched to a gene: 1. The CDR3 is 15 residues long. The CDR3 region has the DNA TGTGCCAGCAGCTTAGGGACTAGCACCTACAATGAGCAGTTCTTC. It encodes CASSLGTSTYNEQFF.

V and J are TRBV7-8 and TRBJ1-3; 8 nucleotides match TRBD1. The V segment lost 4 bases and the J segment 3 bases; nucleotides outside the gene matches: 8. CDR3 length: 16 residues. CDR1 is SGHVS and CDR2 is FQNEAQ in the germline V gene. The CDR3 region is CASSSDDRGFGNTIYF. The CDR3, as DNA: TGTGCCAGCAGCTCTGATGACAGGGGATTTGGAAACACCATATATTTT. The variable domain in full, completed from reference TRBV7-8 and TRBJ1-3, reads GAGVSQSPRYKVAKRGQDVALRCDPISGHVSLFWYQQALGQGPEFLTYFQNEAQLDKSGLPSDRFFAERPEGSVSTLKIQRTQQEDSAVYLCASSSDDRGFGNTIYFGEGSWLTVV.

This rearrangement joins TRBV11-1 to TRBJ2-4; a weak D match, TRBD2 (5 bases). The V end was cut by 2 bases, the J end by 16 bases, with 15 bases between. The V gene's germline CDR1 is SGHAT and CDR2 FQDESV (reference sequence). There are 12 residues in the CDR3. The CDR3 region has the DNA TGTGCCAGCAGCTTATCCACCGGGATCTTTTACTTC. Protein sequence: CASSLSTGIFYF.

Only one count was recorded for this clonotype. This chain links TRBV12-3 or TRBV12-4 with TRBJ2-2, with D hard to call. Trimming stripped 8 bases from V and 5 bases from J, with 9 bases between. The CDR3 consists of 12 residues. The CDR3 DNA reads TGTGCCAGCTATTTTTGGACCGGGGAGCTGTTTTTT. Translated, it gives CASYFWTGELFF.